The source of this TCR beta chain is a study of regulatory T cells in long-lasting Graves disease (dated by TCRdb to the early 2020s). With respect to the entire study: Persistent Graves' disease was defined as persistently positive TSH receptor autoantibodies together with antithyroid drug treatment for over 5 years. The study took place in China and was registered as a clinical trial. Patients with persistent Graves' disease were compared with patients with newly diagnosed Graves' disease using TCR sequencing and RNA sequencing of peripheral blood. A total of some 35 samples underwent TCR sequencing, from about 13 patients with persistent Graves' disease and 20 or so patients with newly diagnosed Graves' disease. Persistent Graves' disease patients in the clinical cohort had taken antithyroid drugs for about 10.3 years on average. Overall results and qualifications from the work: Sequencing and analysis were restricted to the TCR beta chain. Lower TCR Shannon entropy and fewer highly expanded clones were observed in persistent Graves' disease patients than in newly diagnosed patients, which suggested clonal expansion. The authors noted that the small sample size was a limitation that may lower accuracy. More public clonotypes were shared among persistent patients (fewer than 3,000) than among newly diagnosed patients (more than 900). The study examined only peripheral blood because the primary lesion, thyroid tissue, could not be accessed. Persistent disease showed preferential use of TRBV28, TRBJ1-2 and TRBJ2-5, whereas newly diagnosed disease favored TRBV20-1 and TRBJ2-1.

With regard to this clonotype: It has no known antigen specificity. Qualities for individual bases were not recorded, and no much larger clone is one base off.

The intended sense of this specimen's time point label: persistent/refractory GD, antithyroid drugs over 5 years with positive TRAb. RNA was extracted from PBMCs in TRIzol for both TCR sequencing and RNA sequencing. Graves' disease was diagnosed according to American Thyroid Association guidelines. Patients were recruited from an endocrinology department in Xi'an, China. Each patient gave around 9 milliliters of peripheral blood, collected in an EDTA anticoagulant tube. Ficoll Paque Plus density gradient separation was used to isolate PBMCs, and no further T cell sorting was done. RNA quality was checked with an Agilent 2100 Bioanalyzer and agarose gel, and concentration with a NanoDrop 2000. Inclusive of the bounding cysteine and phenylalanine, the CDR3 is 12 residues long. Only the CDR3 DNA stays, 36 bases, in frame from base 1. The germline V gene encodes CDR1 LGHDT and CDR2 YNNKEL (reference sequence). Between the V and J ends, shortened by 3 bases and 5 bases respectively, the junction contains 5 bases.

The library was generated by multiplex PCR. TCRdb records Illumina HiSeq 4000 as the sequencer. To build TCR beta libraries, CDR3 regions were amplified by Arm-PCR using iRepertoire HTBI primers. Gel purification was performed on PCR products prior to sequencing. In the source study's methods: Gene usage analysis of CDR3 amino acid clonotypes used the 62 TRBV and around 13 TRBJ segments found across samples. Filtered high-quality paired reads were merged into contigs using COPE and FqMerger. BLAST was used to align contigs to IMGT TRBV, TRBD and TRBJ reference genes, and CDR3 was defined according to IMGT. Any clonotype with a frequency above 0.1% was classified as a highly expanded clone. Shannon entropy served as the measure of repertoire diversity, while the Gini coefficient captured V-J evenness. A clonotype was considered public if more than one individual shared it. In-frame beta chains were kept once TCRdb had trimmed the public reads at Q25 with fastp and called clones with MiXCR. Every entry covers one CDR3 protein and lists the most common genes and DNA from its rows. TCRdb's processing, not the study's, gives the V and J calls here. This sample is represented by approximately 690,000 distinct CDR3 sequences; roughly 30% of them were singletons. Jointly, the top ten make up around 42% of the sample.

This receptor was taken from a female donor with Graves disease. The sequences come from peripheral blood mononuclear cells (PBMCs), collected when the disease was refractory, from a patient treated with antithyroid drugs. The V and J genes are TRBV3-1 and TRBJ1-5; confidence is insufficient to name the D gene. The nucleotide sequence reads TGTGCCAGCAGCCATGAGGATCAGCCCCAGCATTTT. Its protein is CASSHEDQPQHF.